This entry lists 5 T cell receptor beta chains sequenced from one sample in a study of shared clonotypes between healthy human individuals. The method was immunoSEQ multiplex PCR; TCRdb's version includes in-frame clones alone and lacks a portion of them. The table has around 1.1 million clones, about four fifths seen once. Sequencing was performed on memory CD4+ T cells from PBMCs. The subset is: CD45RA-negative fraction. The receptors were gathered from a man aged 18 to 30 in good health. Some clones in this sample may be carry-over from other donors' samples.

The gene calls are TRBV5-4 and TRBJ2-1, with TRBD2 matching over 7 bases. V shed 0 bases and J 3 bases; nucleotides not matched to a gene: 6. CDR1 and CDR2 (germline): SGHNT, YYREEE (reference sequence). The CDR3 contains 16 residues. CDR3 nucleotide sequence: TGTGCCAGCAGCTTGGGCGGCGGGAGCGGCTACAATGAGCAGTTCTTC. Amino acid sequence: CASSLGGGSGYNEQFF.

V usage is TRBV13 and J usage is TRBJ2-3; 7 bases align to TRBD1. Germline V gene data show CDR1 as PRHDT and CDR2 as FYEKMQ (reference sequence). The junction had 6 bases not matched to a gene; V was cut back by 1 base and J by 5 bases. The CDR3 has 15 residues. DNA of the CDR3: TGTGCCAGCAGCTTAGTAAGGGGGCCAGGAGATACGCAGTATTTT. This encodes CASSLVRGPGDTQYF.

This chain connects TRBV11-2 to TRBJ1-2; 11 bases match TRBD1. Germline V gives CDR1 SGHAT, CDR2 FQNNGV. V shed 5 bases, J shed 7 bases, and the junction held 6 bases outside the gene matches. The CDR3 loop spans 14 amino acids. This CDR3 is CASSLTGTGGGYTF. CDR3 nucleotide sequence: TGTGCCAGCAGCCTAACCGGGACAGGGGGTGGCTACACCTTC.

The rearrangement joins TRBV28 to TRBJ1-4, with D uncertain. Germline CDR1 MDHEN, CDR2 SYDVKM. V was clipped by 3 bases and J by 0 bases, with 14 bases between them. The CDR3 has 17 amino acids. CDR3 DNA: TGTGCCAGCAGTTTTATCCCCTTGGTGCCAACTAATGAAAAACTGTTTTTT. This translates into CASSFIPLVPTNEKLFF.

The chain links TRBV6-5 to TRBJ2-7, with no clear D. Germline assignment: CDR1 MNHEY and CDR2 SVGAGI. The CDR3 sequence is 14 residues long. V lost 0 bases and J lost 5, with 11 bases in between. CDR3 coding DNA: TGTGCCAGCAGTTACTCGGGATTTCCTCACGAGCAGTACTTC. It codes for CASSYSGFPHEQYF.